This TCR beta chain was captured by sequencing in a study of shared clonotypes between healthy human individuals. CDR3 length: 15 residues. The germline V gene has CDR1 SGHTA and CDR2 FQGNSA. V dropped 1 base and J dropped 0 bases, with 7 bases sitting between them. Measured with immunoSEQ multiplex PCR; TCRdb has only the in-frame clones, and not every one. The sample has some 1 million clones, 60% to 80% seen once. This sequence joins TRBV7-2 and TRBJ2-1; the D gene is possibly TRBD1 (6 bases). Specimen: memory CD4+ T cells sorted from blood. Subset meaning: CD45RA-negative fraction. The sequence derives from a man younger than 35 in good health. Here the CDR3 DNA reads TGTGCCAGCAGCTTAGGGGGGCTCTCCTACAATGAGCAGTTCTTC. Protein sequence: CASSLGGLSYNEQFF.